This T cell receptor beta chain originates from a study of blood T cell repertoires in COVID-19 (dated by TCRdb to 2018 to 2020). About the investigation overall: The collaborator samples originated in the United States, Italy and Spain and spanned the acute and convalescent phases of COVID-19. The repertoires were released in a freely available public database meant as a resource for research on the immune response to SARS-CoV-2. A de-identified subject ID, COVID-19 status, age in years and sex were almost always included in the sample metadata. Subjects who had been exposed to COVID-19, were actively infected with it, or had recovered from it provided the deeply sampled blood TCRbeta repertoires that made up the dataset. HLA class I and class II types, where available, came from metadata supplied by the sample provider rather than from assay-based typing. The material from the prospective study consisted of cDNA or gDNA derived from T cells, B-cell-depleted T cells, or PBMCs. The samples were drawn from the first 160 participants of the ongoing ImmuneRACE study and from 1,254 subjects provided by 6 global collaborators. Beyond this particular receptor, the publication reports: The quantity of clinical and demographic metadata differed by source and by participant and was supplied without curation.

There are 13 amino acids in the CDR3, from cysteine to phenylalanine inclusive. Solely the CDR3 DNA is kept, with 39 bases framed from the first base. Germline trimming amounts to 1 base on V and 14 bases on J, with 8 as the count of junction bases outside the gene matches. The germline V gene (reference sequence) supplies CDR1 SGHNT and CDR2 YYREEE. The immunoSEQ Assay, a bias-controlled multiplex PCR, was used to amplify TCRbeta CDR3 regions from genomic DNA. From the authors' description of their analysis: The number of nucleated cells in each sample was estimated by amplification of reference gene primers within the assay. To quantify the absolute abundance of each unique TCRbeta CDR3 rearrangement, sequence reads were collapsed and filtered. For each sample, productive Simpson clonality was calculated by taking the square root of Simpson's diversity index across productive rearrangements. TCRdb took over this immuneACCESS table, retaining in-frame rearrangements with V and J assigned. Such tables are incomplete; in checked studies, under half of the missing clones stem from an unresolved V gene, and the remainder is unexplained. The DNA was the basis for D and trimming; V, J and clone size are from that table. Here the sample has 350,000 to 400,000 clones; approximately 89% occur a single time. Clones ranked in the top ten supply 1.7% of the sample.

Participants in the prospective study were aged about 18 to 89 years, lived in 20 to 30 United States geographic areas, and enrolled through a virtual design. In the prospective study, cohorts were assigned on the basis of participant-reported clinical history obtained from a screening survey and a study questionnaire. Recovered participants in ImmuneRACE Cohort 3 were defined by two consecutive negative NP/OP PCR tests, clearance by a healthcare professional, or resolution of symptoms. Mobile phlebotomists in the prospective study collected whole blood, serum and a nasopharyngeal or oropharyngeal swab from every participant. Prospective study participants could optionally give additional blood draws and questionnaires over an approximately two-month period. Before DNA extraction, prospective study blood samples were shipped either frozen or at room temperature. This clone has more than one count but fewer than ten. No antigen is known for it. It has no much larger one-base neighbor in the sample; base qualities were not kept.

The sample taken for sequencing was PBMCs or T cells enriched from blood (not recorded which). The origin of this receptor is a woman in her thirties who had recovered from COVID-19. The V and J genes are TRBV5-4 and TRBJ2-1, and 8 junctional nucleotides match TRBD2. The bases are TGTGCCAGCAGCTTGCGAGGCGGGGGGAGGGAGTTCTTC. Its coded protein is CASSLRGGGREFF.